This T cell receptor beta chain originates from a study of cytomegalovirus exposure and HLA in healthy donors. In the PCR, 60 Vbeta and 13 Jbeta primers were used. Profiled with immunoSEQ multiplex PCR; TCRdb holds only in-frame clones, not every one. This table holds about 200,000 clones, around 83% found once. The CDR3 runs to 14 residues. The germline gives CDR1 SNHLY, CDR2 FYNNEI. The ends were cut back, 2 bases at V and 0 bases at J, with 5 bases in the middle. Points from the study as a whole: A later analysis linked a missense DCLRE1C variant to TCR beta V- and J-gene trimming. Most subjects' HLA-A and HLA-B alleles were reportedly predicted from TCR beta sequences.

A remark on this clone: Its antigen remains unidentified. This CDR3 fails to terminate in the conserved phenylalanine or tryptophan, so it likely reflects a read error.

The sequenced material came from PBMCs. The receptor was isolated from a young woman in good health and CMV-seronegative. V is TRBV2 and J is TRBJ1-5; D gene uncertain. The CDR3 sequence: CASSEQISNQPQHL. CDR3 in DNA: TGTGCCAGCAGTGAACAGATTAGCAATCAGCCCCAGCATCTT.